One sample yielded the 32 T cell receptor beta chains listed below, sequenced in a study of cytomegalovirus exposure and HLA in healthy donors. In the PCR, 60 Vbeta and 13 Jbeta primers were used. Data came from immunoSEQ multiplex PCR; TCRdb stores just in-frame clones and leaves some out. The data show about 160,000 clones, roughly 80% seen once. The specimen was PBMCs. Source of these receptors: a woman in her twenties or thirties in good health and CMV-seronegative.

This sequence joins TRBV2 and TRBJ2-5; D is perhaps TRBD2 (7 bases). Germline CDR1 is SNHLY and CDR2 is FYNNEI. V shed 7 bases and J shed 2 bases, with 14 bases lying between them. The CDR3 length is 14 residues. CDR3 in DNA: TGTGCCAGCAACACACGGGGGGCACAAGAGACCCAGTACTTC. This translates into CASNTRGAQETQYF. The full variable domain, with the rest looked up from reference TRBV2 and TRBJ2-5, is EPEVTQTPSHQVTQMGQEVILRCVPISNHLYFYWYRQILGQKVEFLVSFYNNEISEKSEIFDDQFSVERPDGSNFTLKIRSTKLEDSAMYFCASNTRGAQETQYFGPGTRLLVL.

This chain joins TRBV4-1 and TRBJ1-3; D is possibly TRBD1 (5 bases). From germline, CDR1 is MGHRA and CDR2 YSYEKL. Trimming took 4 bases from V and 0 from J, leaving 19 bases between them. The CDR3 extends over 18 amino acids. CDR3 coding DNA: TGCGCCAGCAGCCCGGCGGCCAGGGACTCCCGCTCTGGAAACACCATATATTTT. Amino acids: CASSPAARDSRSGNTIYF.

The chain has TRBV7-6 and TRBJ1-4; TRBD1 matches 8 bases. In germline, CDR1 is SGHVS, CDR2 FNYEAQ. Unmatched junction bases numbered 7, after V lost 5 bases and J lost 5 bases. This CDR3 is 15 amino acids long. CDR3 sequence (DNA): TGTGCCAGCAGCCTAGGGACAGGACAAAATGAAAAACTGTTTTTT. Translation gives CASSLGTGQNEKLFF.

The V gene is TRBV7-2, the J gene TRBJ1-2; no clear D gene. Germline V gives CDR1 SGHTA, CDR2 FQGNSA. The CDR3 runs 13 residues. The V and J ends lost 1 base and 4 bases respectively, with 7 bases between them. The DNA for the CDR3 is TGTGCCAGCAGCTTAGGGCCCACCTATGGCTACACCTTC. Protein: CASSLGPTYGYTF.

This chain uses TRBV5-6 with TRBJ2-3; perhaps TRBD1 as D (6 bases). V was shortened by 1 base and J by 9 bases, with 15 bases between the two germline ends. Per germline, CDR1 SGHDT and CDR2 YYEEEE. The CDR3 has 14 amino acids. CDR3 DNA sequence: TGTGCCAGCAGCTTGTGGGACACTCCCAGGACGCAGTATTTT. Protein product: CASSLWDTPRTQYF.

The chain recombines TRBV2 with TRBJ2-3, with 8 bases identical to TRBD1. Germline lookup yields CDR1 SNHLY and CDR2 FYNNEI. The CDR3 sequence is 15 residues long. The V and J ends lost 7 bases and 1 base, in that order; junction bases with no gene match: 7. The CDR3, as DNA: TGTGCCAGCAACCTACAGGGGGAGGGCACAGATACGCAGTATTTT. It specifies CASNLQGEGTDTQYF.

The CDR3 sequence is CSGNSGLYNEQFF. The CDR3 coding sequence is TGCAGCGGGAACAGTGGGCTCTACAATGAGCAGTTCTTC. The chain links TRBV29-1 to TRBJ2-1; D is unclear. The CDR3 length is 13 residues. CDR1 and CDR2 from the germline V gene are SQVTM and ANQGSEA. Trimming shortened V by 7 bases and J by 3 bases, and 13 bases separated the two germline ends.

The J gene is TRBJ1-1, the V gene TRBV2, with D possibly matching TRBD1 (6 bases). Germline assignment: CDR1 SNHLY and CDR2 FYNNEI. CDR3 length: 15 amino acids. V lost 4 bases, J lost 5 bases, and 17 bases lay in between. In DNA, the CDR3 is TGTGCCAGCAGTGCCGGGACACGGAGATATACTGAAGCTTTCTTT. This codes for CASSAGTRRYTEAFF.

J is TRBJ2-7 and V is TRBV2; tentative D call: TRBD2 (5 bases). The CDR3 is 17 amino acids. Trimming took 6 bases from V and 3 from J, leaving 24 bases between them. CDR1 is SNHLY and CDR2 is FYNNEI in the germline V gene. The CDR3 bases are TGTGCCAGCAGAAGAGACCAGGACTCCCATAGAGTCTACGAGCAGTACTTC. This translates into CASRRDQDSHRVYEQYF. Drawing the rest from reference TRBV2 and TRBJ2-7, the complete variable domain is EPEVTQTPSHQVTQMGQEVILRCVPISNHLYFYWYRQILGQKVEFLVSFYNNEISEKSEIFDDQFSVERPDGSNFTLKIRSTKLEDSAMYFCASRRDQDSHRVYEQYFGPGTRLTVT.

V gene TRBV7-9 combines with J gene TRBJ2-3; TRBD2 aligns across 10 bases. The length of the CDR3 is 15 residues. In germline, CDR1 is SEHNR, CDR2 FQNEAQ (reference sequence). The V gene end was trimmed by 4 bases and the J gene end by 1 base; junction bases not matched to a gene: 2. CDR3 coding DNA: TGTGCCAGCAGCTCCAGCGGGGGGGGCACAGATACGCAGTATTTT. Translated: CASSSSGGGTDTQYF.

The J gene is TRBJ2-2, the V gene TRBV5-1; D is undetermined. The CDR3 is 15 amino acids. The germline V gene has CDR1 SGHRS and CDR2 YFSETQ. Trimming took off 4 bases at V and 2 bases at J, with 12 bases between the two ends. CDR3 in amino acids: CASSLTPANTGELFF. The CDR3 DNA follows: TGCGCCAGCAGCCTTACTCCTGCTAACACCGGGGAGCTGTTTTTT.

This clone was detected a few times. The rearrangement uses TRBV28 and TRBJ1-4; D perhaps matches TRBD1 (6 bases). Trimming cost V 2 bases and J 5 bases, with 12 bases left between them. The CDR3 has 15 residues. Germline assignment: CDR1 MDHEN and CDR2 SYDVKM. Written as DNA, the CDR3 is TGTGCCAGCAGTTTACCAGGGGATGGAAATGAAAAACTGTTTTTT. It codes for CASSLPGDGNEKLFF.

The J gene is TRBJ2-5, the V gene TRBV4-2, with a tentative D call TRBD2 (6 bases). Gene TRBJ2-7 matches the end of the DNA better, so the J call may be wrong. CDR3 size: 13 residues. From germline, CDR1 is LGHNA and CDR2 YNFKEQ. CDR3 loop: CASSPGVTYEQYF. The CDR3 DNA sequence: TGTGCCAGCAGCCCGGGAGTTACCTACGAGCAGTACTTC.

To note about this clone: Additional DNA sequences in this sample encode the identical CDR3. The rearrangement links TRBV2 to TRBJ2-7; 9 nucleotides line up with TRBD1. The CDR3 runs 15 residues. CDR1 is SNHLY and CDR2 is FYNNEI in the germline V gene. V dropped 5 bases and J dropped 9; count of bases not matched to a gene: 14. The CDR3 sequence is CASSPNYGTGNRQYF. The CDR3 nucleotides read TGTGCCAGCAGTCCCAATTACGGGACAGGGAACCGGCAGTACTTC.

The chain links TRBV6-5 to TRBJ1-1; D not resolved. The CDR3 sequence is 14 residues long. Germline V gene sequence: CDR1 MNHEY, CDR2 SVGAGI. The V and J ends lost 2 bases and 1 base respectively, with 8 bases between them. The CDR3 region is CASSYTEGNTEAFF. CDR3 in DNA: TGTGCCAGCAGTTACACTGAGGGGAACACTGAAGCTTTCTTT.

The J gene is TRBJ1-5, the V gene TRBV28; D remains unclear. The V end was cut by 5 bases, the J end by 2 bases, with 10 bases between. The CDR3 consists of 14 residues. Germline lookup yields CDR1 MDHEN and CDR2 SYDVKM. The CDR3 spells CASSHRNRNQPQHF. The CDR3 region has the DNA TGTGCCAGCAGTCATAGAAACCGCAATCAGCCCCAGCATTTT.

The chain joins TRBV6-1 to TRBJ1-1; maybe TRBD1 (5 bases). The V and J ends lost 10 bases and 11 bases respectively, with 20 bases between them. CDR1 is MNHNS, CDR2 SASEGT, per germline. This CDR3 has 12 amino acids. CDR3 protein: CAITGTVTRAFF. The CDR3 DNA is TGTGCCATAACAGGAACGGTAACGAGGGCTTTCTTT.

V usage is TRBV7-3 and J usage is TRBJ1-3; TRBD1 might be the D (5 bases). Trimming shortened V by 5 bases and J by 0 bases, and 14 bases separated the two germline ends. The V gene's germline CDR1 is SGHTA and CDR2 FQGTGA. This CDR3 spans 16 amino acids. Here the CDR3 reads CASSPGTDYSGNTIYF. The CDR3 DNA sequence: TGTGCCAGCAGCCCCGGGACGGACTACTCTGGAAACACCATATATTTT. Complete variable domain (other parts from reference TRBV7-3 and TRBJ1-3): GAGVSQTPSNKVTEKGKYVELRCDPISGHTALYWYRQSLGQGPEFLIYFQGTGAADDSGLPNDRFFAVRPEGSVSTLKIQRTERGDSAVYLCASSPGTDYSGNTIYFGEGSWLTVV.

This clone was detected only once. DNA for the CDR3: TGTGCCTGGCTTGACCGGAGCTCTGGAAACACCATATATTTT. This gives the protein CAWLDRSSGNTIYF. The chain uses TRBV30 and TRBJ1-3; D is ambiguous. The CDR3 covers 14 residues. Trimming took off 5 bases at V and 0 bases at J, with 11 bases between the two ends. The germline CDR1 and CDR2 sequences are GTSNPN and SVGIG (reference sequence).

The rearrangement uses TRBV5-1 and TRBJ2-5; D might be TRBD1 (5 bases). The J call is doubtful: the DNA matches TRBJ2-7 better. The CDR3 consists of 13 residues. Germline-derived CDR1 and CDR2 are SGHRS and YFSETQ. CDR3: CASSFQGTYEQYF. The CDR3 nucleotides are TGCGCCAGCAGCTTTCAGGGAACCTACGAGCAGTACTTC.

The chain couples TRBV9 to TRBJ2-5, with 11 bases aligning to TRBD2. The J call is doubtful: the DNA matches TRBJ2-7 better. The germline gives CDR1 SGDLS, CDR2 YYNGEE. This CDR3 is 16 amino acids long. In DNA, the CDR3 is TGTGCCAGCAGCGCTCAACTAGCGGGGGCCTCCTACGAGCAGTACTTC. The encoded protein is CASSAQLAGASYEQYF.

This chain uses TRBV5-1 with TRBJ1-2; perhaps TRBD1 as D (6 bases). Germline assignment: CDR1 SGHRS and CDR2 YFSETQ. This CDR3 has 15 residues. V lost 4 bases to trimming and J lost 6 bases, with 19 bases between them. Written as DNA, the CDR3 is TGCGCCAGCAGCCAGGGACATAATAACCCGGATGGCTACACCTTC. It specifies CASSQGHNNPDGYTF. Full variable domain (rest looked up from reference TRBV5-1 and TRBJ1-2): KAGVTQTPRYLIKTRGQQVTLSCSPISGHRSVSWYQQTPGQGLQFLFEYFSETQRNKGNFPGRFSGRQFSNSRSEMNVSTLELGDSALYLCASSQGHNNPDGYTFGSGTRLTVV.

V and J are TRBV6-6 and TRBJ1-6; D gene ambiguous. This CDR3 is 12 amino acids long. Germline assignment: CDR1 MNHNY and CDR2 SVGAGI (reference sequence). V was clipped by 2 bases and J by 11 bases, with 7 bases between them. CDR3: CASSYLGAPLHF. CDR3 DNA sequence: TGTGCCAGCAGTTACCTCGGGGCACCCCTCCACTTT.

The CDR3 nucleotides read TGTGCCAGCAGCGTGACGACAGGGGGACAAGAGACCCAGTACTTC. This encodes CASSVTTGGQETQYF. The V and J genes are TRBV11-2 and TRBJ2-5, with 9 bases lining up with TRBD1. The CDR3 totals 15 residues. Germline CDR1 reads SGHAT; CDR2 reads FQNNGV. Germline trimming cut 5 bases from V and 2 bases from J; bases unmatched to any gene: 6.

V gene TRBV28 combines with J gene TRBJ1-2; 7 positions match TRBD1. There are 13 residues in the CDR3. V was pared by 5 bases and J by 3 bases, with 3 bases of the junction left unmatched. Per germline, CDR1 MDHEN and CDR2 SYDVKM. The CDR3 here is CASSVGQDYGYTF. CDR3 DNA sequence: TGTGCCAGCAGTGTAGGACAGGACTATGGCTACACCTTC.

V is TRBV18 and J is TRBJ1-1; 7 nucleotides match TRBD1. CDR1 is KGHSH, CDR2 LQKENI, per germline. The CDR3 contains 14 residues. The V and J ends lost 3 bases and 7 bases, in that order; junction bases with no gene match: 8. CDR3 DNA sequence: TGTGCCAGCTCACCCTCTACCGGGACAGTTGAAGCTTTCTTT. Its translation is CASSPSTGTVEAFF.

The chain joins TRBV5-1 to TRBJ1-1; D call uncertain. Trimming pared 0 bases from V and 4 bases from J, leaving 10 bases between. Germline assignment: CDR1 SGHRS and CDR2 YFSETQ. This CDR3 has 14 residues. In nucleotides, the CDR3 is TGCGCCAGCAGCTTGGGACTTTCTAGCACTGAAGCTTTCTTT. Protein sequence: CASSLGLSSTEAFF.

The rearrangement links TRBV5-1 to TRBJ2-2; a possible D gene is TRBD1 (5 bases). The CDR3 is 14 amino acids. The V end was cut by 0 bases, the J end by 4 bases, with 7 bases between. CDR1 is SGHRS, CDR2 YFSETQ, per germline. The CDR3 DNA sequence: TGCGCCAGCAGCTTGGACACAGGCACCGGGGAGCTGTTTTTT. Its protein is CASSLDTGTGELFF.

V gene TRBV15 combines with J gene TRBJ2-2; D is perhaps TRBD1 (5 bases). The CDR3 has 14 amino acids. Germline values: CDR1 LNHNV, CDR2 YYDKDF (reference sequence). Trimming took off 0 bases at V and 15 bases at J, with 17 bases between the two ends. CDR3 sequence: CATSRDVGSTGVFF. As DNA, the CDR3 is TGTGCCACCAGCAGAGATGTGGGGTCCACAGGAGTGTTTTTT.

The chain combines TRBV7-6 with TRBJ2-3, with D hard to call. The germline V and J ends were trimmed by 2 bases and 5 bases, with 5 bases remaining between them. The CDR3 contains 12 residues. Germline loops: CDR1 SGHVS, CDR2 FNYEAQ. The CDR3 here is CASSLTEDTQYF. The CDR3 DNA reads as TGTGCCAGCAGCTTAACAGAAGATACGCAGTATTTT.

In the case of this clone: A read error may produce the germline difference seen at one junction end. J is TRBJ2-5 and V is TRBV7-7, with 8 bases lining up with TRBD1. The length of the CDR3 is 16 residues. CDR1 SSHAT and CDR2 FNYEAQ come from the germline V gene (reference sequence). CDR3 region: CASSRLRTGSQETQYF. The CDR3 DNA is TGTGCTAGCAGCCGGCTCAGGACAGGGAGCCAAGAGACCCAGTACTTC. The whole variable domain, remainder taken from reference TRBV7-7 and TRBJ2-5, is GAGVSQSPRYKVTKRGQDVTLRCDPISSHATLYWYQQALGQGPEFLTYFNYEAQPDKSGLPSDRFSAERPEGSISTLTIQRTEQRDSAMYRCASSRLRTGSQETQYFGPGTRLLVL.

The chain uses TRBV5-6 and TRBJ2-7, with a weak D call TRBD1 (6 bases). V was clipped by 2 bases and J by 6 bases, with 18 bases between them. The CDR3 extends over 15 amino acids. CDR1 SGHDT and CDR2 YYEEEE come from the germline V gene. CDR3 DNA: TGTGCCAGCAGCTTAGGACAGACGACTGGGGCCGAGCAGTACTTC. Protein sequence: CASSLGQTTGAEQYF. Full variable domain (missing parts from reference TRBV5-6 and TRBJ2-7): DAGVTQSPTHLIKTRGQQVTLRCSPKSGHDTVSWYQQALGQGPQFIFQYYEEEERQRGNFPDRFSGHQFPNYSSELNVNALLLGDSALYLCASSLGQTTGAEQYFGPGTRLTVT.